Described below is a single T cell receptor beta chain sequence and its context. The junction had 4 bases not matched to a gene; V was cut back by 10 bases and J by 1 base. This CDR3 comprises 14 residues. CDR1 MNHNY and CDR2 SVGAGI come from the germline V gene (reference sequence). Produced via immunoSEQ multiplex PCR; TCRdb's table is partial and in-frame only. The profile shows some 200,000 clones, about 75% of them singletons. From cryopreserved PBMCs came about 2 micrograms of genomic DNA used for TCR beta libraries. This sample is drawn from a study of cytotoxic CD8 clonotypes in ibrutinib-treated CLL. Study background: Partial responders around 24, complete 2; about twelve progressed and some 15 stayed in remission by median around 71 months. Specimens for response were gathered following a median around a year of therapy, spanning 6 to 36. Sequencing produced an average of about 260,000 productive templates and 85,000 to 95,000 productive rearrangements per sample.

The sample here was PBMCs, taken after 12 months of ibrutinib treatment. V gene TRBV6-6 combines with J gene TRBJ2-2; 9 nucleotides line up with TRBD1. This TCR was recovered from a human donor with chronic lymphocytic leukemia. DNA of the CDR3: TGTGCCACCTCGGGACAGGGGAACACCGGGGAGCTGTTTTTT. Protein product: CATSGQGNTGELFF.